The 28 T cell receptor beta chains given below trace back to one sample, sequenced in a study of OX40 agonist ivuxolimab in advanced cancers. Profiled with immunoSEQ multiplex PCR; TCRdb holds only in-frame clones, not every one. The table includes under 75,000 clones, roughly 86% detected once. Specimen: CD4+ or CD8+ T cells sorted from blood, collected in a trial of the OX40 agonist ivuxolimab. Every receptor here comes from an adult with an advanced solid tumor such as melanoma, head and neck, liver or kidney cancer.

The chain combines TRBV6-1 with TRBJ1-1; D is possibly TRBD1 (5 bases). There are 13 residues in the CDR3. V was pared by 5 bases and J by 11 bases, with 18 bases between. CDR1 and CDR2 from the germline V gene are MNHNS and SASEGT. CDR3 amino acids: CASSLRDSEAAFF. In DNA, the CDR3 is TGTGCCAGCAGTCTCCGGGACTCCGAGGCGGCTTTCTTT.

The chain links TRBV6-5 to TRBJ1-2; 11 nucleotides line up with TRBD1. V shed 5 bases and J 6 bases; nucleotides not matched to a gene: 8. Germline lookup yields CDR1 MNHEY and CDR2 SVGAGI. The CDR3 is 15 residues long. The DNA of the CDR3 is TGTGCCAGCAGTCACGGACAGGGGGCGTATGATGGCTACACCTTC. Encoded protein: CASSHGQGAYDGYTF.

V gene TRBV7-9 combines with J gene TRBJ1-1, with 9 bases lining up with TRBD1. The ends lost 4 bases at V and 6 bases at J; junction bases unmatched: 6. Germline lookup yields CDR1 SEHNR and CDR2 FQNEAQ (reference sequence). The CDR3 totals 14 residues. CDR3: CASSWGQGFAEAFF. The CDR3 DNA reads as TGTGCCAGCAGCTGGGGACAGGGATTCGCTGAAGCTTTCTTT.

The chain links TRBV6-5 to TRBJ2-7; a possible D gene is TRBD2 (5 bases). Trimming shortened V by 0 bases and J by 2 bases, and 11 bases separated the two germline ends. From germline, CDR1 is MNHEY and CDR2 SVGAGI. This CDR3 spans 15 amino acids. The CDR3 is CASSYSSDGAYEQYF. In DNA, the CDR3 is TGTGCCAGCAGTTACTCGTCAGACGGGGCCTACGAGCAGTACTTC.

In this sample, this clone turned up once. This rearrangement joins TRBV11-2 to TRBJ2-1; 7 nucleotides match TRBD2. V dropped 6 bases and J dropped 8; count of bases not matched to a gene: 10. The CDR3 covers 14 residues. Germline-derived CDR1 and CDR2 are SGHAT and FQNNGV. Here the CDR3 reads CASSGGGSGDEQFF. Here the CDR3 DNA reads TGTGCCAGCAGTGGAGGCGGGAGTGGTGATGAGCAGTTCTTC.

This clone occurred a few times. The chain has TRBV9 and TRBJ2-2; the match to TRBD2 covers 7 bases. V was pared by 4 bases and J by 1 base, with 4 bases of the junction left unmatched. The CDR3 covers 15 residues. Germline assignment: CDR1 SGDLS and CDR2 YYNGEE. The CDR3 loop reads CASSPSGLNTGELFF. The CDR3 bases are TGTGCCAGCAGCCCTAGCGGTCTGAACACCGGGGAGCTGTTTTTT.

The chain links TRBV4-1 to TRBJ1-1, with D possibly TRBD1 on 6 matching bases. V was clipped by 1 base and J by 4 bases, with 13 bases between them. Germline CDR1 reads MGHRA; CDR2 reads YSYEKL. The CDR3 has 15 amino acids. The CDR3 is CASSQATGASTEAFF. The CDR3 DNA sequence: TGCGCCAGCAGCCAAGCGACAGGCGCGAGCACTGAAGCTTTCTTT.

The chain joins TRBV18 to TRBJ1-1, with 10 bases fitting TRBD1. Germline V gives CDR1 KGHSH, CDR2 LQKENI. V trimming: 1 base; J trimming: 5 bases; junction bases outside the gene matches: 7. This CDR3 contains 16 residues. The CDR3, as DNA: TGTGCCAGCTCACCACAAAGACAGGGGGCGCGTACTGAAGCTTTCTTT. Translated: CASSPQRQGARTEAFF.

The V call is TRBV19, the J call TRBJ2-2; D call uncertain. V was pared by 6 bases and J by 7 bases, with 15 bases between. Per the germline V gene, CDR1 is LNHDA and CDR2 is SQIVND (reference sequence). The CDR3 is made up of 14 amino acids. The CDR3 region has the DNA TGTGCCAGTAGCTGGGGTCGTAAGGTCGGGGAGCTGTTTTTT. It is translated as CASSWGRKVGELFF.

The chain links TRBV11-3 to TRBJ2-5; D gene unclear. Trimming pared 1 base from V and 4 bases from J, leaving 4 bases between. CDR1 is SGHNT, CDR2 YENEEA, per germline. The CDR3 consists of 12 residues. The CDR3 protein is CASSLVGETQYF. The CDR3 region has the DNA TGTGCCAGCAGCTTAGTAGGAGAGACCCAGTACTTC.

Here the CDR3 reads CASSFRRGRDYEQYF. DNA of the CDR3: TGTGCCAGCAGTTTTCGCCGGGGACGGGACTACGAGCAGTACTTC. The rearrangement uses TRBV28 and TRBJ2-7; D possibly uses TRBD1 or TRBD2 (5 bases each). V was cut by 3 bases and J by 3 bases, with 15 bases left in between. CDR3 length equals 15 residues. CDR1 and CDR2 (germline): MDHEN, SYDVKM.

This chain joins TRBV15 and TRBJ2-3; 9 nucleotides match TRBD2. The junction had 4 bases not matched to a gene; V was cut back by 1 base and J by 2 bases. Looked up from germline, CDR1 is LNHNV and CDR2 is YYDKDF (reference sequence). This CDR3 spans 16 amino acids. CDR3 DNA: TGTGCCACCAGCAGAGCAAGGACTAGCGACACAGATACGCAGTATTTT. Translated, it gives CATSRARTSDTDTQYF.

V is TRBV5-4 and J is TRBJ2-1; the match to TRBD2 covers 7 bases. This CDR3 has 15 residues. Germline CDR1 is SGHNT and CDR2 is YYREEE (reference sequence). The V gene end was trimmed by 2 bases and the J gene end by 2 bases; junction bases not matched to a gene: 4. CDR3 DNA: TGTGCCAGCAGCTTAGGACTAGACCCCTACAATGAGCAGTTCTTC. The encoded protein is CASSLGLDPYNEQFF.

The chain links TRBV7-9 to TRBJ1-2, with D tentatively TRBD1 (5 bases). The CDR3 totals 13 residues. The V and J ends lost 5 bases and 8 bases respectively, with 15 bases between them. The germline gives CDR1 SEHNR, CDR2 FQNEAQ (reference sequence). The CDR3 region has the DNA TGTGCCAGCAGCCCGGGACCGTTCTACGGCTACACCTTC. Residues: CASSPGPFYGYTF. Full variable domain (missing parts from reference TRBV7-9 and TRBJ1-2): DTGVSQNPRHKITKRGQNVTFRCDPISEHNRLYWYRQTLGQGPEFLTYFQNEAQLEKSRLLSDRFSAERPKGSFSTLEIQRTEQGDSAMYLCASSPGPFYGYTFGSGTRLTVV.

The chain has TRBV7-2 and TRBJ2-7; no clear D gene. This CDR3 is built from 17 residues. Trimming took off 1 base at V and 1 base at J, with 17 bases between the two ends. Germline V gene sequence: CDR1 SGHTA, CDR2 FQGNSA. Written as DNA, the CDR3 is TGTGCCAGCAGCTTAGTTTTTGCGGTTACCGCATCCTACGAGCAGTACTTC. It translates to CASSLVFAVTASYEQYF.

This clone appeared a single time. The chain combines TRBV11-3 with TRBJ2-3; D is perhaps TRBD2 (5 bases). Trimming shortened V by 5 bases and J by 6 bases, and 12 bases separated the two germline ends. CDR3 length equals 13 residues. Germline CDR1 SGHNT, CDR2 YENEEA. The CDR3, as DNA: TGTGCCAGCAGCCTGAGCGGACGGGATACGCAGTATTTT. Its translation is CASSLSGRDTQYF. The entire variable domain, with the rest obtained from reference TRBV11-3 and TRBJ2-3, is as follows: EAGVVQSPRYKIIEKKQPVAFWCNPISGHNTLYWYLQNLGQGPELLIRYENEEAVDDSQLPKDRFSAERLKGVDSTLKIQPAELGDSAVYLCASSLSGRDTQYFGPGTRLTVL.

The J gene is TRBJ2-7, the V gene TRBV19; unclear D gene. The CDR3 has 14 residues. Trimming took off 3 bases at V and 1 base at J, with 10 bases between the two ends. Germline V gene data show CDR1 as LNHDA and CDR2 as SQIVND (reference sequence). As DNA, the CDR3 is TGTGCCAGTAGTATGGAAAGGTCTTCCTACGAGCAGTACTTC. It encodes CASSMERSSYEQYF.

V is TRBV19 and J is TRBJ2-1; 11 bases are a match to TRBD2. This CDR3 contains 19 residues. Germline lookup yields CDR1 LNHDA and CDR2 SQIVND (reference sequence). With 3 bases clipped from V and 0 bases from J, the junction kept 10 bases outside the gene matches. Written as DNA, the CDR3 is TGTGCCAGTAGTATGTCGTTAGCGGGAGGGCCCTTCTCCTACAATGAGCAGTTCTTC. It translates to CASSMSLAGGPFSYNEQFF.

The J gene is TRBJ1-3, the V gene TRBV9, with D unresolved. Trimming removed 0 bases from V and 0 bases from J, with 7 bases in between. The CDR3 sequence is 15 residues long. The germline V gene has CDR1 SGDLS and CDR2 YYNGEE. In DNA, the CDR3 is TGTGCCAGCAGCGTAGGCGTCAGCTCTGGAAACACCATATATTTT. It codes for CASSVGVSSGNTIYF.

The chain uses TRBV5-4 and TRBJ1-2, with TRBD1 identical over 7 bases. CDR1 and CDR2 (germline): SGHNT, YYREEE (reference sequence). Trimming cost V 3 bases and J 8 bases; bases outside gene matches: 16. The CDR3 extends over 16 amino acids. DNA for the CDR3: TGTGCCAGCAGCTGGGGACCGAACAGGGGAAGTGAAGGCTACACCTTC. This codes for CASSWGPNRGSEGYTF.

This clone was counted between two and nine times. This chain connects TRBV6-6 to TRBJ1-1, with 8 positions matching TRBD1. Trimming at V came to 7 bases and at J to 1 base, leaving 5 bases not matched to a gene. The germline V gene encodes CDR1 MNHNY and CDR2 SVGAGI (reference sequence). This CDR3 comprises 14 residues. Here the CDR3 reads CASIRQGPNTEAFF. The CDR3 region has the DNA TGTGCCAGCATTAGACAGGGGCCGAACACTGAAGCTTTCTTT.

The genes are TRBV2 and TRBJ2-7; D uncertain. Germline CDR1 and CDR2: SNHLY and FYNNEI. V lost 6 bases and J lost 3, with 6 bases in between. This CDR3 region has 11 residues. The CDR3 is CASSVLYEQYF. DNA of the CDR3: TGTGCCAGCAGCGTCCTCTACGAGCAGTACTTC.

The chain couples TRBV5-5 to TRBJ2-3, with a possible D match to TRBD2 (6 bases). V lost 4 bases and J lost 1, with 19 bases in between. The CDR3 length is 17 residues. Looked up from germline, CDR1 is SGHKS and CDR2 is YYEKEE (reference sequence). CDR3 DNA sequence: TGTGCCAGCAGCCCCTCCCTGGGGCGGGGAGGCACAGATACGCAGTATTTT. Protein product: CASSPSLGRGGTDTQYF.

In this sample, this clone turned up a few times. The chain has TRBV6-4 and TRBJ2-7; a weak D match, TRBD1 (5 bases). This CDR3 has 12 amino acids. V dropped 11 bases and J dropped 3 bases, with 14 bases sitting between them. CDR1 is MRHNA and CDR2 is SNTAGT in the germline V gene. DNA for the CDR3: TGTGCCCTCCCGGACAACGACTACGAGCAGTACTTC. Protein: CALPDNDYEQYF.

The chain has TRBV18 and TRBJ1-2; D not resolved. Deletions cut 5 bases from V and 5 bases from J, with 12 bases between. Germline V gene data show CDR1 as KGHSH and CDR2 as LQKENI. The CDR3 has 13 amino acids. In DNA form, the CDR3 reads TGTGCCAGCTCATCACAGCAATCATATGGCTACACCTTC. Protein: CASSSQQSYGYTF.

This rearrangement joins TRBV5-1 to TRBJ1-2, with D perhaps TRBD1 (5 bases). The CDR3 sequence is 12 residues long. CDR1 and CDR2 (germline): SGHRS, YFSETQ. V was trimmed by 3 bases and J by 6 bases, leaving 9 bases between them. CDR3 in DNA: TGCGCCAGCAGCTCTGACAGACATGGCTACACCTTC. The encoded protein is CASSSDRHGYTF.

This chain connects TRBV6-5 to TRBJ1-5; 9 bases align to TRBD1. This CDR3 spans 15 amino acids. Germline lookup yields CDR1 MNHEY and CDR2 SVGAGI. V lost 5 bases to trimming and J lost 3 bases; unmatched junction nucleotides: 5. The CDR3 coding sequence is TGTGCCAGCAGTACCGGGACAGGGATCAATCAGCCCCAGCATTTT. Encoded protein: CASSTGTGINQPQHF.

The V and J genes are TRBV5-1 and TRBJ1-1, with D unclear. The CDR3 is made up of 13 amino acids. From germline, CDR1 is SGHRS and CDR2 YFSETQ. V was shortened by 0 bases and J by 6 bases, with 9 bases between the two germline ends. CDR3 nucleotides: TGCGCCAGCAGCTTGGCCTCGAGGGCTGAAGCTTTCTTT. Translation gives CASSLASRAEAFF.